Below are 13 T cell receptor beta chains sequenced from a single sample in a study of T cells after yellow fever vaccination. Via MiXCR, TCRdb re-called the 5' RACE reads, giving one row per CDR3 protein. The table has about 340,000 distinct CDR3 sequences, under 15% seen once; the top ten hold roughly 3%. The sample in question was CD4+ T cells sorted from PBMCs, obtained 15 days after the yellow fever booster vaccination. The receptors derive from a man between 18 and 35 years old who received the YFV17D yellow fever vaccine.

This clonotype was picked up a small number of times. The rearrangement uses TRBV5-1 and TRBJ1-4; no firm D call. Germline V gives CDR1 SGHRS, CDR2 YFSETQ. The CDR3 length is 14 residues. V gave up 2 bases and J gave up 5 bases, with 10 bases separating them. CDR3 DNA sequence: TGCGCCAGCAGCTTAGACACCCTCAATGAAAAACTGTTTTTT. Translating gives CASSLDTLNEKLFF.

The chain has TRBV24-1 and TRBJ1-2, with TRBD1 identical over 12 bases. The CDR3 contains 18 residues. The V gene's germline CDR1 is KGHDR and CDR2 SFDVKD. Trimming at V came to 1 base and at J to 5 bases, leaving 10 bases not matched to a gene. The CDR3 nucleotides are TGTGCCACCAGTGATTTTTCTACGGGACAGGGGGCGCTTTATGGCTACACCTTC. Protein sequence: CATSDFSTGQGALYGYTF.

This sequence joins TRBV5-1 and TRBJ1-1, with unresolved D. Germline V gives CDR1 SGHRS, CDR2 YFSETQ. The CDR3 is made up of 14 amino acids. V lost 0 bases and J lost 4, with 10 bases in between. CDR3: CASSLGRSATEAFF. CDR3 sequence (DNA): TGCGCCAGCAGCTTGGGCCGTTCTGCCACTGAAGCTTTCTTT.

This clonotype was picked up a small number of times. J is TRBJ2-5 and V is TRBV5-1, with D maybe TRBD2 (6 bases). In germline, CDR1 is SGHRS, CDR2 YFSETQ. This CDR3 is built from 17 residues. Trimming took off 4 bases at V and 2 bases at J, with 21 bases between the two ends. The DNA of the CDR3 is TGCGCCAGCAGCAGAGACGGATCGGGGGTGCCACAAGAGACCCAGTACTTC. Protein: CASSRDGSGVPQETQYF.

This chain connects TRBV18 to TRBJ2-3; D is uncertain. Germline V gene lookup returns CDR1 KGHSH and CDR2 LQKENI. Trimming took off 3 bases at V and 0 bases at J, with 10 bases between the two ends. This CDR3 is built from 15 residues. CDR3 DNA sequence: TGTGCCAGCTCACCTGGGCTGTGGAGCACAGATACGCAGTATTTT. This translates into CASSPGLWSTDTQYF.

This rearrangement joins TRBV30 to TRBJ1-2; 10 positions match TRBD1. CDR3 length: 16 residues. V was clipped by 1 base and J by 5 bases; unmatched bases: 10. From germline, CDR1 is GTSNPN and CDR2 SVGIG (reference sequence). The CDR3 nucleotides are TGTGCCTGGAGTGGATCCACCGACAGGGGGCGTTATGGCTACACCTTC. Its translation: CAWSGSTDRGRYGYTF.

In this sample, this clonotype turned up a few times. V gene TRBV2 combines with J gene TRBJ2-4; the D is unclear. Trimming removed 3 bases at V and 0 bases at J, with 12 bases between. Looked up from germline, CDR1 is SNHLY and CDR2 is FYNNEI. This CDR3 is built from 16 residues. CDR3 residues: CASSEGSPQAKNIQYF. The CDR3 nucleotides are TGTGCCAGCAGTGAGGGATCGCCCCAAGCCAAAAACATTCAGTACTTC.

This clonotype has a count of ten or more. V usage is TRBV6-6 and J usage is TRBJ1-6; TRBD1 agrees at 7 bases. The germline CDR1 and CDR2 sequences are MNHNY and SVGAGI (reference sequence). This CDR3 has 14 residues. V was pared by 7 bases and J by 10 bases, with 10 bases of the junction left unmatched. The CDR3 DNA is TGTGCCAGCACCCCGCAGCAGGGGGGATCACCCCTCCACTTT. Its protein is CASTPQQGGSPLHF.

This clonotype was observed a few times. This chain uses TRBV4-3 with TRBJ2-3; the D call may be TRBD1 or TRBD2 (5 bases each). Germline V CDR1 and CDR2: LGHNA, YSLEER. The germline V and J ends were trimmed by 4 bases and 2 bases, with 19 bases remaining between them. The CDR3 has 17 residues. The DNA of the CDR3 is TGCGCCAGCAGCCCCCTGGTGATGGGGGAGCTCACAGATACGCAGTATTTT. The encoded protein is CASSPLVMGELTDTQYF.

In its sample, this clonotype was seen a few times. The chain joins TRBV15 to TRBJ2-1, with D uncertain. V was cut by 3 bases and J by 3 bases, with 3 bases left in between. CDR1 is LNHNV and CDR2 is YYDKDF in the germline V gene (reference sequence). The CDR3 extends over 12 amino acids. The CDR3: CATSRNYNEQFF. In DNA, the CDR3 is TGTGCCACCAGCAGGAACTACAATGAGCAGTTCTTC. The whole variable domain, remainder taken from reference TRBV15 and TRBJ2-1, is DAMVIQNPRYQVTQFGKPVTLSCSQTLNHNVMYWYQQKSSQAPKLLFHYYDKDFNNEADTPDNFQSRRPNTSFCFLDIRSPGLGDTAMYLCATSRNYNEQFFGPGTRLTVL.

This chain connects TRBV12-5 to TRBJ2-5, with 7 bases aligning to TRBD1. Trimming took 8 bases from V and 2 from J; bases not matched to a gene: 5. Germline V lookup: CDR1 LGHNT, CDR2 FRNRAP. This CDR3 has 13 amino acids. The CDR3, as DNA: TGTGCTAGTAAAGGGGGCCAGCAAGAGACCCAGTACTTC. The encoded protein is CASKGGQQETQYF.

The V gene is TRBV12-1, the J gene TRBJ1-1; TRBD1, as called in the table, went unchecked against the DNA. TRBV12-1 is reported as a pseudogene. The CDR3 has 13 residues. The CDR3 loop is CASRWEGIIEAFF. The CDR3 nucleotides read TGTGCCAGCAGATGGGAAGGGATAATCGAAGCTTTCTTT.

This clonotype was observed at least ten times. The chain's CDR3 is CASSFPTSGETQYF. CDR3 in DNA: TGTGCCAGCAGCTTCCCCACCTCTGGAGAGACCCAGTACTTC. The rearrangement uses TRBV7-2 and TRBJ2-5; no reliable D call. The V and J ends lost 3 bases and 4 bases respectively, with 12 bases between them. The CDR3 length is 14 residues. Germline V lookup: CDR1 SGHTA, CDR2 FQGNSA.